Each of the 13 T cell receptor beta chains below was sequenced from the same sample in a study of cytomegalovirus exposure and HLA in healthy donors. It was with 60 Vbeta and 13 Jbeta primers that the PCR ran. Assay: immunoSEQ multiplex PCR; the TCRdb copy retains only in-frame clones and omits some. Of roughly 260,000 clones listed, roughly 86% are singletons. Sequenced: PBMCs. Receptor source: a woman in her thirties or forties in good health and CMV-seropositive.

The chain uses TRBV29-1 and TRBJ1-5, with TRBD1 as a possible D gene (6 bases). Between the trimmed V and J ends, which lost 6 bases and 5 bases, there was a span of 17 bases. The CDR3 runs 14 residues. Per germline, CDR1 SQVTM and CDR2 ANQGSEA. CDR3 amino acids: CSVGKGDRDQPQHF. CDR3 nucleotide sequence: TGCAGCGTCGGAAAGGGGGATCGGGATCAGCCCCAGCATTTT.

The chain employs TRBV11-2 and TRBJ2-1; 7 positions agree with TRBD1. The trim removed 3 bases at V and 7 bases at J, leaving 9 bases unmatched. The CDR3 loop spans 15 amino acids. In germline, CDR1 is SGHAT, CDR2 FQNNGV. CDR3 amino acids: CASSFLGTELNEQFF. The DNA of the CDR3 is TGTGCCAGCAGCTTTTTAGGGACAGAGCTAAATGAGCAGTTCTTC. Using reference TRBV11-2 and TRBJ2-1 for the parts outside the CDR3, the full variable domain is EAGVAQSPRYKIIEKRQSVAFWCNPISGHATLYWYQQILGQGPKLLIQFQNNGVVDDSQLPKDRFSAERLKGVDSTLKIQPAKLEDSAVYLCASSFLGTELNEQFFGPGTRLTVL.

The rearrangement links TRBV27 to TRBJ2-7; tentative D call: TRBD2 (5 bases). V lost 0 bases, J lost 6 bases, and 12 bases lay in between. The CDR3 is 14 residues long. Germline lookup yields CDR1 MNHEY and CDR2 SMNVEV (reference sequence). This CDR3 reads CASSLSSPGVEQYF. The CDR3 nucleotides are TGTGCCAGCAGTTTATCATCCCCCGGGGTCGAGCAGTACTTC.

The chain combines TRBV5-1 with TRBJ1-5, with no clear D. CDR3 size: 13 residues. Looked up from germline, CDR1 is SGHRS and CDR2 is YFSETQ. Trimming took off 2 bases at V and 1 base at J, with 4 bases between the two ends. The CDR3 DNA reads TGCGCCAGCAGCTTCCAAAGCAATCAGCCCCAGCATTTT. This encodes CASSFQSNQPQHF.

CDR3 loop: CATLGGLYNEQFF. In DNA, the CDR3 is TGTGCCACGCTGGGGGGGCTCTACAATGAGCAGTTCTTC. The genes are TRBV6-5 and TRBJ2-1, with D perhaps matching TRBD2 (7 bases). This CDR3 comprises 13 residues. The germline gives CDR1 MNHEY, CDR2 SVGAGI. Trimming left V 10 bases short and J 3 bases short, with 13 bases between.

The chain recombines TRBV6-5 with TRBJ1-5; D might be TRBD1 (5 bases). The germline V gene encodes CDR1 MNHEY and CDR2 SVGAGI. V was pared by 5 bases and J by 6 bases, with 17 bases between. The CDR3 loop spans 15 amino acids. CDR3 nucleotides: TGTGCCAGCAGTGCTGGGCAGGGCTTAGGTCAGCCCCAGCATTTT. This translates into CASSAGQGLGQPQHF.

The V gene is TRBV28, the J gene TRBJ1-1; a possible D gene is TRBD1 (6 bases). The V end was cut by 6 bases, the J end by 4 bases, with 15 bases between. CDR1 MDHEN and CDR2 SYDVKM come from the germline V gene. CDR3 length: 14 amino acids. The CDR3 DNA reads TGTGCCAGCAGAGTAGGGGGTAGGGGCACTGAAGCTTTCTTT. Encoded protein: CASRVGGRGTEAFF.

V is TRBV5-4 and J is TRBJ2-7; 9 bases are shared with TRBD1. Per germline, CDR1 SGHNT and CDR2 YYREEE (reference sequence). The trim removed 4 bases at V and 3 bases at J, leaving 8 bases unmatched. CDR3 size: 15 residues. The chain's CDR3 is CASSPGWDRVYEQYF. CDR3 coding DNA: TGTGCCAGCAGCCCCGGGTGGGACAGGGTCTACGAGCAGTACTTC.

The chain recombines TRBV6-5 with TRBJ2-1; 12 nucleotides agree with TRBD2. Germline V gene lookup returns CDR1 MNHEY and CDR2 SVGAGI. The ends lost 6 bases at V and 6 bases at J; junction bases unmatched: 6. The CDR3 runs to 15 residues. Here the CDR3 DNA reads TGTGCCAGCAGGTCTGGACTAGCGGGAACCAATGAGCAGTTCTTC. Amino acids: CASRSGLAGTNEQFF.

The CDR3 loop is CASSAPDKPYEQYF. CDR3 in DNA: TGTGCCAGCAGTGCCCCGGACAAACCCTACGAGCAGTACTTC. This chain links TRBV6-1 with TRBJ2-7, with TRBD1 as a possible D gene (5 bases). The V end lost 4 bases, the J end lost 2 bases, and 12 bases lay between the germline ends. Germline CDR1 reads MNHNS; CDR2 reads SASEGT. CDR3 size: 14 residues.

The chain couples TRBV6-6 to TRBJ2-1; no clear D. There are 15 residues in the CDR3. With 5 bases removed from V and 4 bases from J, the gap between germline ends came to 15 bases. Per the germline V gene, CDR1 is MNHNY and CDR2 is SVGAGI (reference sequence). CDR3 protein: CASSRTTGLYNEQFF. The CDR3 DNA sequence: TGTGCCAGCAGTCGCACGACCGGGTTATACAATGAGCAGTTCTTC.

The gene calls are TRBV7-2 and TRBJ2-4, with 7 bases that match TRBD1. Per germline, CDR1 SGHTA and CDR2 FQGNSA. This CDR3 contains 16 residues. Trimming cost V 3 bases and J 2 bases; bases outside gene matches: 7. The CDR3 is CASSLEEDRPKNIQYF. CDR3 coding DNA: TGTGCCAGCAGCTTGGAGGAGGACAGGCCCAAAAACATTCAGTACTTC.

This clone occurred a few times. V gene TRBV6-4 combines with J gene TRBJ2-2; 11 bases are a match to TRBD2. Per the germline V gene, CDR1 is MRHNA and CDR2 is SNTAGT. The V segment lost 5 bases and the J segment 6 bases; nucleotides outside the gene matches: 5. The CDR3 covers 15 residues. The CDR3 DNA reads as TGTGCCAGCAGTCCACTAGCGGGAGAGGCCGGGGAGCTGTTTTTT. It is translated as CASSPLAGEAGELFF.